This note documents a single T cell receptor (beta chain) sequence. Its antigen has not been determined. The sample holds no much larger clone one base away, and base qualities are not on file. A patient counted as having stable Graves' hyperthyroidism if no progression to ophthalmopathy occurred over 18 months of follow-up. Hyperthyroidism patients were newly diagnosed, with disease duration under 2 months, and aged 18 to 65 years. Patients with uncontrolled infections, other autoimmune diseases, pregnancy or lactation were excluded. Clinical symptoms, serum thyroxine and TRAb, thyroid ultrasound, and orbital computed tomography formed the basis for the diagnoses. PBMCs were separated from 7.5 to 10 ml of fresh peripheral blood using Ficoll-Paque density gradient centrifugation. Trizol reagent was used to extract total RNA, and RNA quality was then checked on an Agilent 2100 Bioanalyzer. The TCR beta CDR3 regions were amplified from the RNA transcripts. A first-round RT-PCR of the TCR CDR3 used the HTBI primer set with the Qiagen OneStep RT-PCR kit. Libraries were constructed in a second round of multiplex PCR, after which size selection and purification were carried out. The libraries were sequenced on an Illumina HiSeq2000 using paired-end 100 bp reads. In the paper's pipeline: SOAPnuke was used to process the raw data, with reads discarded if the reads contained adapters or uncalled bases, had a mean Phred below 15, or lacked an exact constant-primer or identifier match. High-quality paired reads were merged with COPE v1.2.5, and unique nucleotide sequences were defined as clonotypes. MiTCR v1.1 was used to align the clonotypes against IMGT TRBV, TRBD and TRBJ reference segments. Only V-J combinations with frequency above 0.0001, covering roughly 99% of repertoires, were analysed. A TCS score was defined as the ratio of F50 (clonal expansion) to E x V (chaos), with BLOSUM62-based TCRdist applied between CDR3 peptides within each V-J. Welch's t-statistics and random forest reduced roughly 530 V-J features to some 14, which were used in a naive Bayes classifier (R e1071). The public reads were reanalyzed by TCRdb: fastp trimming at Q25, MiXCR alignment, in-frame beta chains only. One record per CDR3 amino acid sequence lists the most common genes and DNA. The V and J calls and clone size are TCRdb's, not the authors'. The sample has 250,000 to 300,000 distinct CDR3 sequences on record, roughly an eighth of them singletons. Under 8% of the sample rests with the top ten.

Deletion took 7 bases off V and 1 base off J, with a span of 10 bases between the germline ends. The cysteine opens and the phenylalanine closes a CDR3 of 14 amino acids. Only the CDR3 part of the read is kept: 42 bases, read in frame from the first base. CDR1 and CDR2 are read off the germline V gene (reference sequence) as LNHDA and SQIVND. The data originate from a study of T cells in Graves' hyperthyroidism and ophthalmopathy (dated by TCRdb to about 2019). About the full investigation: Peripheral blood was sampled at the time of initial diagnosis, prior to any treatment. After blood sampling, hyperthyroidism patients were treated with methimazole at a starting dose of 30 mg daily, and ophthalmopathy patients were treated with high-dose intravenous methylprednisolone. Prospective prediction of ophthalmopathy was tested in an independent validation cohort of fewer than 20 hyperthyroidism patients and 15 to 17 patients who later progressed to ophthalmopathy. The paper reports TCR Vbeta CDR3 sequencing of over 130 peripheral blood samples: around 41 ophthalmopathy, under 85 hyperthyroidism and some 17 progressor patients. Thyroid tissue and blood T-cell repertoires from more than 5 Graves' hyperthyroidism patients were also compared in the study. A discovery cohort of roughly 96 patients, roughly 45 with Graves' ophthalmopathy and about 58 with stable Graves' hyperthyroidism, was used to find distinguishing TCR V-J signatures. The roughly 91 discovery patients were randomly divided into training and test sets at a 7:3 ratio.

What the authors observed across the whole study: Sample size was not statistically predetermined, and investigators were not blinded to group allocation. In validation, progression to ophthalmopathy was predicted by the model with nearly 71% sensitivity and roughly 72% specificity, a median of approximately 6.5 months before onset. Blood samples also contained most of the expanded thyroid clonotypes (frequency above 0.001), which suggests that blood repertoires may reflect thyroid immune responses. A 13 V-J signature model separated ophthalmopathy from stable hyperthyroidism, with about 90% sensitivity and around 84% specificity in cross-validation and 80%/75% in testing.

This receptor was obtained from a woman in her forties with Graves' hyperthyroidism. Recombination connected TRBV19 to TRBJ2-2; the D gene is not confidently resolved. Sequenced input: blood. The CDR3 protein sequence reads: CASTQALNTGELFF. The DNA is TGTGCCAGTACTCAGGCCCTGAACACCGGGGAGCTGTTTTTT.